This entry is about one T cell receptor (beta chain). The data belong to a study of blood T cells in healthy people across ages. For the second PCR, which ran for 7 to 11 cycles, a sample-barcoded 5' primer and a J-beta primer mix were used. TCRdb used MiXCR to reprocess the 5' RACE reads, holding one entry per CDR3 protein. The sample gives about 570,000 distinct CDR3 sequences, approximately 27% of which show up once; approximately 18% is in the top ten. Germline CDR1 is LGHNA and CDR2 is YSLEER. J lost 6 bases, V lost 4 bases, and 9 bases had no gene match. This CDR3 is 16 amino acids long. This TCR was recovered from a woman between 65 and 79 years old in good health. The chain has TRBV4-3 and TRBJ2-3; 11 bases map to TRBD2. Sample: blood. The DNA for the CDR3 is TGCGCCAGCAGCCCCGAGAAAACTAGCGGGGGCGATACGCAGTATTTT. It codes for CASSPEKTSGGDTQYF.